These 30 T cell receptor beta chains came from one sample sequenced in a study of CD8 T cells in ankylosing spondylitis. TCRdb reprocessed the 5' RACE reads via MiXCR and lists one record per CDR3 protein. The top ten clones hold 3% to 4% of a sample with about 130,000 distinct CDR3 sequences, around 9% of them seen once. Sequencing used blood, either unsorted or a sorted T cell fraction (not recorded which). Receptors were obtained from a male donor with ankylosing spondylitis or in good health (not recorded which).

To note about this clonotype: A much larger clone is a single base away; this may be a read error. The rearrangement joins TRBV20-1 to TRBJ2-3, with a tentative D call TRBD1 (5 bases). The CDR3 sequence is 16 residues long. V was cut by 0 bases and J by 0 bases, with 13 bases left in between. In germline, CDR1 is DFQATT, CDR2 SNEGSKA (reference sequence). CDR3 region: CSAREPRGLSTDTQYF. CDR3 nucleotides: TGCAGTGCTAGAGAACCAAGGGGTCTCAGCACAGATACGCAGTATTTT.

This clonotype was seen only a few times. This sequence joins TRBV12-3 or TRBV12-4 and TRBJ2-3, with 10 bases lining up with TRBD2. The CDR3 consists of 19 residues. The junction had 13 bases not matched to a gene; V was cut back by 1 base and J by 3 bases. For the CDR3, the DNA is TGTGCCAGCAGTTTAGAGGCTAGCGGGAGCTTTTTGGGGACAGATACGCAGTATTTT. Translation: CASSLEASGSFLGTDTQYF.

This clonotype was detected ten times or more. The chain links TRBV12-3 or TRBV12-4 to TRBJ2-1, with D possibly matching TRBD2 (6 bases). V was cut by 3 bases and J by 5 bases, with 11 bases left in between. This CDR3 has 14 amino acids. DNA for the CDR3: TGTGCCAGCAGTTTTTCGGGAGCCCACAATGAGCAGTTCTTC. It encodes CASSFSGAHNEQFF.

The V and J genes are TRBV5-1 and TRBJ1-1; D call uncertain. Germline V CDR1 and CDR2: SGHRS, YFSETQ. The CDR3 spans 13 residues. With 0 bases removed from V and 5 bases from J, the gap between germline ends came to 8 bases. CDR3 residues: CASSLDIGTEAFF. CDR3 nucleotide sequence: TGCGCCAGCAGCTTGGACATTGGGACTGAAGCTTTCTTT.

This clonotype was counted ten times or more. V is TRBV20-1 and J is TRBJ2-5, with a weak D call TRBD2 (6 bases). Per germline, CDR1 DFQATT and CDR2 SNEGSKA (reference sequence). V lost 2 bases, J lost 5 bases, and 15 bases lay in between. This CDR3 has 14 amino acids. CDR3 region: CSARNWRDSETQYF. In nucleotides, the CDR3 is TGCAGTGCTAGAAATTGGAGGGACTCGGAGACCCAGTACTTC.

The sample holds a few counts of this clonotype. The V gene is TRBV7-2, the J gene TRBJ2-1; no clear D gene. The V end lost 5 bases, the J end lost 6 bases, and 11 bases lay between the germline ends. The length of the CDR3 is 13 residues. CDR1 is SGHTA and CDR2 is FQGNSA in the germline V gene. CDR3 residues: CASSPPKGNEQFF. The CDR3, as DNA: TGTGCCAGCAGCCCCCCCAAGGGCAATGAGCAGTTCTTC.

The gene calls are TRBV30 and TRBJ2-7; 14 nucleotides line up with TRBD2. The V segment lost 5 bases and the J segment 4 bases; nucleotides outside the gene matches: 4. CDR1 GTSNPN and CDR2 SVGIG come from the germline V gene (reference sequence). The CDR3 contains 14 residues. CDR3 sequence (DNA): TGTGCCTGGGGGACTAGCGGGAGCCGGTACGAGCAGTACTTC. It is translated as CAWGTSGSRYEQYF. The full variable domain, its missing parts supplied by reference TRBV30 and TRBJ2-7, is SQTIHQWPATLVQPVGSPLSLECTVEGTSNPNLYWYRQAAGRGLQLLFYSVGIGQISSEVPQNLSASRPQDRQFILSSKKLLLSDSGFYLCAWGTSGSRYEQYFGPGTRLTVT.

This clonotype showed up many times. The rearrangement links TRBV7-2 to TRBJ1-2; 9 nucleotides line up with TRBD1. J was trimmed by 6 bases and V by 1 base; bases with no gene match: 9. Germline V gene data show CDR1 as SGHTA and CDR2 as FQGNSA. The CDR3 has 16 residues. As DNA, the CDR3 is TGTGCCAGCAGCTTAGTACAGGGGGCCTGGGCTGATGGCTACACCTTC. It yields the protein CASSLVQGAWADGYTF.

The table lists this clonotype with many counts. The chain uses TRBV20-1 and TRBJ1-5; TRBD1 agrees at 7 bases. V shed 2 bases and J 1 base; nucleotides not matched to a gene: 2. Germline V gene sequence: CDR1 DFQATT, CDR2 SNEGSKA (reference sequence). The CDR3 extends over 14 amino acids. The CDR3 spells CSARRGRSNQPQHF. As DNA, the CDR3 is TGCAGTGCTAGAAGGGGGCGAAGCAATCAGCCCCAGCATTTT.

In its sample, this clonotype was seen many times. V gene TRBV29-1 combines with J gene TRBJ2-3; 7 bases agree with TRBD1. Germline V gives CDR1 SQVTM, CDR2 ANQGSEA. V lost 7 bases to trimming and J lost 4 bases; unmatched junction nucleotides: 8. The length of the CDR3 is 13 residues. Here the CDR3 reads CSAGTEGADTQYF. CDR3 DNA sequence: TGCAGCGCCGGGACAGAGGGCGCAGATACGCAGTATTTT.

In its sample, this clonotype was seen a few times. J is TRBJ2-1 and V is TRBV7-2; TRBD2 agrees at 9 bases. CDR1 and CDR2 from the germline V gene are SGHTA and FQGNSA. With 2 bases clipped from V and 9 bases from J, the junction kept 17 bases outside the gene matches. CDR3 size: 18 residues. CDR3 nucleotide sequence: TGTGCCAGCAGCTTAACGAGCGGATCGGTAGCGGGAGCTGGTGAGCAGTTCTTC. It yields the protein CASSLTSGSVAGAGEQFF.

This clonotype was found many times. This chain links TRBV6-1 with TRBJ1-2; 9 bases are a match to TRBD1. V shed 7 bases and J 2 bases; nucleotides not matched to a gene: 5. The CDR3 runs 14 residues. Germline V gene sequence: CDR1 MNHNS, CDR2 SASEGT. CDR3 nucleotides: TGTGCCAGCACCCGAGACAGGGGGAACTATGGCTACACCTTC. It translates to CASTRDRGNYGYTF.

The rearrangement uses TRBV5-1 and TRBJ2-7; D is ambiguous. V shed 4 bases and J shed 6 bases, with 14 bases lying between them. The CDR3 loop spans 13 amino acids. Germline V lookup: CDR1 SGHRS, CDR2 YFSETQ. CDR3 sequence: CASSIGISGEQYF. The CDR3 coding sequence is TGCGCCAGCAGCATAGGGATATCTGGCGAGCAGTACTTC.

This clonotype was seen ten or more times. The rearrangement uses TRBV28 and TRBJ2-6; D unresolved. The germline V and J ends were trimmed by 6 bases and 5 bases, with 11 bases remaining between them. This CDR3 region has 14 residues. The V gene's germline CDR1 is MDHEN and CDR2 SYDVKM. CDR3 in DNA: TGTGCCAGCAGCTCTACACCCCGGGCCAACGTCCTGACTTTC. The encoded protein is CASSSTPRANVLTF. The full variable domain, completed using reference TRBV28 and TRBJ2-6, is DVKVTQSSRYLVKRTGEKVFLECVQDMDHENMFWYRQDPGLGLRLIYFSYDVKMKEKGDIPEGYSVSREKKERFSLILESASTNQTSMYLCASSSTPRANVLTFGAGSRLTVL.

The sample holds a few counts of this clonotype. The chain carries TRBV21-1 and TRBJ2-1; the D call in the table, TRBD2, was not verified against the DNA. TRBV21-1 corresponds to a pseudogene. CDR3 length: 16 residues. CDR3 DNA: TGTGCCAGCAGCAAAGGTCGAGGAAGGAGGCCTATGATGGAGTTCTTC. Its translation: CASSKGRGRRPMMEFF.

There are many counts of this clonotype. CDR3 in DNA: TGCGCCAGCAGCTTGGACGGAACCGGACAGTACTTC. This translates into CASSLDGTGQYF. The chain recombines TRBV5-1 with TRBJ2-7; D is undetermined. In germline, CDR1 is SGHRS, CDR2 YFSETQ. Trimming shortened V by 0 bases and J by 10 bases, and 11 bases separated the two germline ends. The CDR3 spans 12 residues.

Ten or more counts support this clonotype. This rearrangement joins TRBV5-1 to TRBJ2-7; tentative D call: TRBD2 (5 bases). CDR1 is SGHRS and CDR2 is YFSETQ in the germline V gene. The CDR3 is 14 amino acids. V dropped 2 bases and J dropped 1 base, with 10 bases sitting between them. The CDR3 loop reads CASSFTRGSYEQYF. The CDR3 nucleotides are TGCGCCAGCAGCTTTACTAGAGGTTCCTACGAGCAGTACTTC.

The chain is built from TRBV6-1 and TRBJ2-3; either TRBD1 or TRBD2 may fit D (6 bases each). Deletions cut 6 bases from V and 5 bases from J, with 15 bases between. The CDR3 spans 14 residues. Germline assignment: CDR1 MNHNS and CDR2 SASEGT. DNA of the CDR3: TGTGCCAGCAGCCCACTCGGGGGCGGAGATACGCAGTATTTT. Its translation is CASSPLGGGDTQYF.

V gene TRBV4-3 combines with J gene TRBJ2-3; 7 nucleotides align to TRBD2. V shed 1 base, J shed 4 bases, and the junction held 5 bases outside the gene matches. Germline-derived CDR1 and CDR2 are LGHNA and YSLEER. This CDR3 has 15 amino acids. The CDR3 protein is CASSQVAGRADTQYF. CDR3 sequence (DNA): TGCGCCAGCAGCCAAGTGGCAGGGAGGGCAGATACGCAGTATTTT.

This clonotype was observed at least ten times. The V gene is TRBV7-2, the J gene TRBJ2-2, with 7 bases matching TRBD1. The CDR3 is made up of 15 amino acids. Losses at the gene ends were 5 bases for V and 2 bases for J; bases not matched to a gene: 5. Germline V CDR1 and CDR2: SGHTA, FQGNSA. The CDR3 loop reads CASSPGTANTGELFF. CDR3 in DNA: TGTGCCAGCAGCCCCGGGACAGCAAACACCGGGGAGCTGTTTTTT.

At least ten counts were recorded for this clonotype. The chain employs TRBV29-1 and TRBJ2-3; no definite D call. Germline V gene lookup returns CDR1 SQVTM and CDR2 ANQGSEA. With 2 bases removed from V and 5 bases from J, the gap between germline ends came to 11 bases. The CDR3 has 13 residues. The CDR3 loop reads CSVETPFEDTQYF. CDR3 sequence (DNA): TGCAGCGTTGAAACCCCATTTGAAGATACGCAGTATTTT.

This clonotype was observed many times. J is TRBJ2-1 and V is TRBV7-8; 11 nucleotides align to TRBD2. Germline V CDR1 and CDR2: SGHVS, FQNEAQ. This CDR3 has 15 amino acids. Trimming cost V 3 bases and J 13 bases; bases outside gene matches: 11. The CDR3 sequence is CASSFSGRAAPSQFF. Written as DNA, the CDR3 is TGTGCCAGCAGCTTTAGCGGGAGGGCCGCCCCTAGCCAGTTCTTC.

This clonotype was counted ten times or more. This chain links TRBV7-6 with TRBJ2-4, with D uncertain. The germline V and J ends were trimmed by 1 base and 1 base, with 11 bases remaining between them. The germline CDR1 and CDR2 sequences are SGHVS and FNYEAQ. The CDR3 covers 16 residues. Written as DNA, the CDR3 is TGTGCCAGCAGCTTAGGGGCTACGTCGGCCAAAAACATTCAGTACTTC. Translating it yields CASSLGATSAKNIQYF.

This clonotype was seen at least ten times. The rearrangement joins TRBV24-1 to TRBJ1-1, with TRBD1 matching 10 bases. Germline V lookup: CDR1 KGHDR, CDR2 SFDVKD. The CDR3 loop spans 13 amino acids. Trimming cost V 3 bases and J 13 bases; bases outside gene matches: 7. The CDR3 sequence is CATSDIAGTGVFF. The CDR3 region has the DNA TGTGCCACCAGTGATATTGCCGGGACAGGGGTTTTCTTT.

This clonotype was detected only once. The chain links TRBV7-2 to TRBJ2-1; 8 nucleotides align to TRBD2. The germline V gene encodes CDR1 SGHTA and CDR2 FQGNSA. The CDR3 has 14 residues. V was clipped by 4 bases and J by 6 bases; unmatched bases: 5. The CDR3 reads CASSSKAGANEQFF. CDR3 DNA: TGTGCCAGCAGCTCGAAAGCGGGGGCCAATGAGCAGTTCTTC.

V and J are TRBV29-1 and TRBJ1-6, with D possibly being TRBD1 (6 bases). From germline, CDR1 is SQVTM and CDR2 ANQGSEA. Trimming stripped 4 bases from V and 8 bases from J, with 12 bases between. This CDR3 comprises 13 residues. CDR3 bases: TGCAGCGTTGCCGAGGGGGTCGATTCACCCCTCCACTTT. Residues: CSVAEGVDSPLHF.

This clonotype appeared many times. The genes are TRBV7-3 and TRBJ2-3; D call uncertain. This CDR3 contains 12 residues. CDR1 and CDR2 from the germline V gene are SGHTA and FQGTGA. The V end lost 1 base, the J end lost 8 bases, and 7 bases lay between the germline ends. CDR3 amino acids: CASSLRLGTQYF. The CDR3, as DNA: TGTGCCAGCAGCTTAAGGCTAGGTACGCAGTATTTT.

This clonotype appeared many times. The rearrangement joins TRBV29-1 to TRBJ2-7; no reliable D call. The CDR3 is 14 amino acids. Between the trimmed V and J ends, which lost 2 bases and 0 bases, there was a span of 11 bases. CDR1 and CDR2 (germline): SQVTM, ANQGSEA. CDR3: CSVEIRTASYEQYF. CDR3 sequence (DNA): TGCAGCGTTGAAATCCGGACGGCCTCCTACGAGCAGTACTTC.

This clonotype was detected only a few times. As DNA, the CDR3 is TGTGCCAGCAGTCGGACAGGGTTAACGGAGACCCAGTACTTC. Its translation is CASSRTGLTETQYF. The rearrangement joins TRBV12-3 or TRBV12-4 to TRBJ2-5; TRBD1 matches at 8 bases. The CDR3 has 14 residues. The ends lost 5 bases at V and 5 bases at J; junction bases unmatched: 7.

The chain recombines TRBV5-4 with TRBJ2-3; 15 nucleotides match TRBD2. This CDR3 spans 17 amino acids. Looked up from germline, CDR1 is SGHNT and CDR2 is YYREEE (reference sequence). V shed 3 bases, J shed 8 bases, and the junction held 10 bases outside the gene matches. Written as DNA, the CDR3 is TGTGCCAGCAGCTCGGGACTAGCGGGGGGTCCTCGGGGTACGCAGTATTTT. Its protein is CASSSGLAGGPRGTQYF.